This is a list of T cell receptor beta chains from one sample in a study of somatic mutations in cytotoxic T cells in rheumatoid arthritis. Some clones are missing from TCRdb's copy, which holds only in-frame ones; the method was immunoSEQ multiplex PCR. The repertoire consists of about 23,000 clones, with about four fifths occurring once and the leading ten covering about 3.8%. The material sequenced was CD8+ T cells sorted from blood. The receptor set was obtained from an adult with rheumatoid arthritis. Both conserved end residues are part of each CDR3. A D gene is named only where the DNA matches it firmly. Where a row states a size, it is once, few, many or the class of an expanded clone; other rows omit it.

clone size: .
J gene: TRBJ2-7
D gene: .
V gene: TRBV6-6
CDR3 DNA: TGTGCCAGCCATACGGGGGGCAACGAGCAGTACTTC
CDR3 protein: CASHTGGNEQYF

clone size: few
J gene: TRBJ2-1
D gene: TRBD2
V gene: TRBV15
CDR3 DNA: TGTGCCACCAGAACGAGCCTCCGGGGGGTTGAGCAGTTCTTC
CDR3 protein: CATRTSLRGVEQFF

clone size: .
J gene: TRBJ2-7
D gene: .
V gene: TRBV2
CDR3 DNA: TGTGCCAGCAGCGGGGGCACCGTATACGAGCAGTACTTC
CDR3 protein: CASSGGTVYEQYF

clone size: once
J gene: TRBJ1-1
D gene: .
V gene: TRBV5-1
CDR3 DNA: TGCGCCAGCAGCTTGTGGGGGGGTGAGGGCACTGAAGCTTTCTTT
CDR3 protein: CASSLWGGEGTEAFF

clone size: .
J gene: TRBJ2-3
D gene: TRBD2
V gene: TRBV9
CDR3 DNA: TGTGCCAGCAGCGTAGGGACTAGAGGTACAGATACGCAGTATTTT
CDR3 protein: CASSVGTRGTDTQYF

clone size: .
J gene: TRBJ1-6
D gene: .
V gene: TRBV12-5
CDR3 DNA: TGTGCTAGTGGTTTGGTTCCCTCACCCCTCCACTTT
CDR3 protein: CASGLVPSPLHF

clone size: .
J gene: TRBJ2-7
D gene: .
V gene: TRBV10-3
CDR3 DNA: TGTGCCATCAGCGGTGGAGGGGCGATCTACGAGCAGTACTTC
CDR3 protein: CAISGGGAIYEQYF

clone size: .
J gene: TRBJ1-2
D gene: .
V gene: TRBV29-1
CDR3 DNA: TGCAGCGTTGAAGATCATTGGGACTATGGCTACACCTTC
CDR3 protein: CSVEDHWDYGYTF

clone size: .
J gene: TRBJ1-6
D gene: .
V gene: TRBV4-1
CDR3 DNA: TGCGCCAGCAGCCAAGATGGGAACCATAATTCACCCCTCCACTTT
CDR3 protein: CASSQDGNHNSPLHF

clone size: large
J gene: TRBJ1-5
D gene: .
V gene: TRBV2
CDR3 DNA: TGTGCCAGCAGACACAGGGCCTGGGGCAATCAGCCCCAGCATTTT
CDR3 protein: CASRHRAWGNQPQHF

clone size: .
J gene: TRBJ1-5
D gene: TRBD1
V gene: TRBV2
CDR3 DNA: TGTGCCAGCAGTGAAAGGACAGGGGGGGATCAGCCCCAGCATTTT
CDR3 protein: CASSERTGGDQPQHF

clone size: .
J gene: TRBJ2-3
D gene: TRBD2
V gene: TRBV5-1
CDR3 DNA: TGCGCCAGCAGCACCGCACTAGCGGGGATGGTAGATACGCAGTATTTT
CDR3 protein: CASSTALAGMVDTQYF

clone size: .
J gene: TRBJ2-7
D gene: .
V gene: TRBV6-6
CDR3 DNA: TGTGCCAGCAGTGCCCCGGGTTTGACCTCCTACGAGCAGTACTTC
CDR3 protein: CASSAPGLTSYEQYF

clone size: .
J gene: TRBJ2-2
D gene: .
V gene: TRBV27
CDR3 DNA: TGTGCCACCTGGGCCGGGGAGCTGTTTTTT
CDR3 protein: CATWAGELFF

clone size: .
J gene: TRBJ2-2
D gene: TRBD1
V gene: TRBV2
CDR3 DNA: TGTGCCAGCAGTGAGGCCCAGGGACAGGGATACACCGGGGAGCTGTTTTTT
CDR3 protein: CASSEAQGQGYTGELFF

clone size: .
J gene: TRBJ2-7
D gene: .
V gene: TRBV6-5
CDR3 DNA: TGTGCCAGCAGTTCCCGACAGTCCTACGAGCAGTACTTC
CDR3 protein: CASSSRQSYEQYF

clone size: .
J gene: TRBJ2-7
D gene: .
V gene: TRBV7-6
CDR3 DNA: TGTGCCAGCAGCCCGGGAACAGATTCCTACGAGCAGTACTTC
CDR3 protein: CASSPGTDSYEQYF

clone size: .
J gene: TRBJ1-1
D gene: .
V gene: TRBV7-6
CDR3 DNA: TGTGCCAGCAGCTTACGGGGCAGGGAGACTGAAGCTTTCTTT
CDR3 protein: CASSLRGRETEAFF

clone size: .
J gene: TRBJ2-7
D gene: .
V gene: TRBV11-1
CDR3 DNA: TGTGCCAGCAGCTTAGCGGGATACGAGCAGTACTTC
CDR3 protein: CASSLAGYEQYF

clone size: .
J gene: TRBJ1-2
D gene: .
V gene: TRBV7-2
CDR3 DNA: TGTGCCAGCAGCTTAGTTATATATGATGGCTACACCTTC
CDR3 protein: CASSLVIYDGYTF

clone size: .
J gene: TRBJ2-3
D gene: .
V gene: TRBV6-1
CDR3 DNA: TGTGCCAGCAGTGTAGCGGCAGATACGCAGTATTTT
CDR3 protein: CASSVAADTQYF

clone size: .
J gene: TRBJ2-1
D gene: .
V gene: TRBV13
CDR3 DNA: TGTGCCAGCAGCTCCCAGATGACAGCCTACAATGAGCAGTTCTTC
CDR3 protein: CASSSQMTAYNEQFF

clone size: few
J gene: TRBJ2-2
D gene: .
V gene: TRBV27
CDR3 DNA: TGTGCCAGCAGTCCTCTCACCGGGGAGCTGTTTTTT
CDR3 protein: CASSPLTGELFF

clone size: .
J gene: TRBJ2-3
D gene: .
V gene: TRBV19
CDR3 DNA: TGTGCCAGTAGTATAGCGGGGTCAGGGGCAGATACGCAGTATTTT
CDR3 protein: CASSIAGSGADTQYF

clone size: .
J gene: TRBJ1-1
D gene: TRBD1
V gene: TRBV5-1
CDR3 DNA: TGCGCCAGCAGCCTGACAGGGGGGAGCACTGAAGCTTTCTTT
CDR3 protein: CASSLTGGSTEAFF

clone size: .
J gene: TRBJ1-6
D gene: .
V gene: TRBV21-1
CDR3 DNA: TGTGCCAGCAGCAAAGGCAGGGATTCACCCCTCCACTTT
CDR3 protein: CASSKGRDSPLHF

clone size: .
J gene: TRBJ1-2
D gene: TRBD1
V gene: TRBV4-3
CDR3 DNA: TGCGCCAGCAGCCAAGGGACAGGGGTGATTGCTGGCTACACCTTC
CDR3 protein: CASSQGTGVIAGYTF

clone size: .
J gene: TRBJ1-2
D gene: .
V gene: TRBV19
CDR3 DNA: TGTGCCAGTAGTATAGATAGTCTCCAGGGCTACACCTTC
CDR3 protein: CASSIDSLQGYTF

clone size: few
J gene: TRBJ2-7
D gene: .
V gene: TRBV4-1
CDR3 DNA: TGCGCCAGCAGCCAAGATTTCCCGGGCTCCTACGAGCAGTACTTC
CDR3 protein: CASSQDFPGSYEQYF

clone size: once
J gene: TRBJ1-4
D gene: .
V gene: TRBV7-9
CDR3 DNA: TGTGCCAGCAGCTTAGGAAGGGGAGAAAAACTGTTTTTT
CDR3 protein: CASSLGRGEKLFF

clone size: few
J gene: TRBJ2-7
D gene: .
V gene: TRBV4-1
CDR3 DNA: TGCGCCAGCAGCCAAATCGGGCCCACCTACGAGCAGTACTTC
CDR3 protein: CASSQIGPTYEQYF

clone size: .
J gene: TRBJ2-1
D gene: TRBD1
V gene: TRBV9
CDR3 DNA: TGTGCCAGCAGCGTAGACAACAGGGGCAATGAGCAGTTCTTC
CDR3 protein: CASSVDNRGNEQFF

clone size: .
J gene: TRBJ2-7
D gene: TRBD1
V gene: TRBV4-1
CDR3 DNA: TGCGCCAGCAGCCCCCGCACAGGGGGCCTTTATGAGCAGTACTTC
CDR3 protein: CASSPRTGGLYEQYF

clone size: .
J gene: TRBJ2-1
D gene: .
V gene: TRBV5-4
CDR3 DNA: TGTGCCAGCAGCTTGGGAGTAGCGGCTCAGAATGAGCAGTTCTTC
CDR3 protein: CASSLGVAAQNEQFF

clone size: .
J gene: TRBJ1-2
D gene: .
V gene: TRBV12-5
CDR3 DNA: TGTGCTAGTGGTTTGGTAGGGTTAGGACAGAAAGTTCTCAACTATGGCTACACCTTC
CDR3 protein: CASGLVGLGQKVLNYGYTF

clone size: .
J gene: TRBJ2-1
D gene: .
V gene: TRBV20-1
CDR3 DNA: TGCAGTGCCCCAGGAGACAATGAGCAGTTCTTC
CDR3 protein: CSAPGDNEQFF

clone size: .
J gene: TRBJ2-3
D gene: TRBD2
V gene: TRBV9
CDR3 DNA: TGTGCCAGCAGCGCCGGGATAGCGGGGGGGCGTGGAGATACGCAGTATTTT
CDR3 protein: CASSAGIAGGRGDTQYF

clone size: few
J gene: TRBJ2-7
D gene: .
V gene: TRBV4-1
CDR3 DNA: TGCGCCAGCAGCCAGGGGTGGTCAGGGTTTGTCTTCGAGCAGTACTTC
CDR3 protein: CASSQGWSGFVFEQYF

clone size: .
J gene: TRBJ1-1
D gene: .
V gene: TRBV19
CDR3 DNA: TGTGCCAGTAGTACCGAAGGGGGGCGCGGGACTGAAGCTTTCTTT
CDR3 protein: CASSTEGGRGTEAFF

clone size: few
J gene: TRBJ1-1
D gene: .
V gene: TRBV19
CDR3 DNA: TGTGCCAGTAGTACTGACCGCCTCGCTCTCTCTGAAGCTTTCTTT
CDR3 protein: CASSTDRLALSEAFF

clone size: .
J gene: TRBJ1-1
D gene: .
V gene: TRBV27
CDR3 DNA: TGTGCCAGCAGTTTAGAAGGAGGGTTCACTGAAGCTTTCTTT
CDR3 protein: CASSLEGGFTEAFF

clone size: .
J gene: TRBJ1-2
D gene: .
V gene: TRBV5-8
CDR3 DNA: TGTGCCAGCAGCAGAGGGGCTCGGGGGGATGGCTACACCTTC
CDR3 protein: CASSRGARGDGYTF

clone size: once
J gene: TRBJ2-5
D gene: TRBD2
V gene: TRBV6-5
CDR3 DNA: TGTGCCAGCAGTTCGACGGGACTAGCGGTCCAAGAGACCCAGTACTTC
CDR3 protein: CASSSTGLAVQETQYF

clone size: .
J gene: TRBJ1-1
D gene: .
V gene: TRBV2
CDR3 DNA: TGTGCCAGCAGACCGGGACGCGGCACTGAAGCTTTCTTT
CDR3 protein: CASRPGRGTEAFF

clone size: .
J gene: TRBJ1-1
D gene: .
V gene: TRBV13
CDR3 DNA: TGTGCCAGCAGCCCCACAGGGAGCACTGAAGCTTTCTTT
CDR3 protein: CASSPTGSTEAFF

clone size: few
J gene: TRBJ1-6
D gene: .
V gene: TRBV28
CDR3 DNA: TGTGCCAGCAGTTTTATGAGGACCAATTCACCCCTCCACTTT
CDR3 protein: CASSFMRTNSPLHF

clone size: .
J gene: TRBJ1-1
D gene: .
V gene: TRBV10-2
CDR3 DNA: TGCGCCAGCAGTGAACTCATGAACACTGAAGCTTTCTTT
CDR3 protein: CASSELMNTEAFF

clone size: .
J gene: TRBJ1-2
D gene: .
V gene: TRBV7-6
CDR3 DNA: TGTGCCAGCAGCTTGAGCGGGGAAGCGAATGGCTACACCTTC
CDR3 protein: CASSLSGEANGYTF

clone size: .
J gene: TRBJ2-3
D gene: .
V gene: TRBV6-1
CDR3 DNA: TGTGCCAGCAGTGAAGAGAACACAGATACGCAGTATTTT
CDR3 protein: CASSEENTDTQYF

clone size: .
J gene: TRBJ1-5
D gene: TRBD1
V gene: TRBV18
CDR3 DNA: TGTGCCAGCTCACCGGACAGGGGCCGCGTTCAGCCCCAGCATTTT
CDR3 protein: CASSPDRGRVQPQHF

clone size: .
J gene: TRBJ2-5
D gene: .
V gene: TRBV7-2
CDR3 DNA: TGTGCCAGCAGCTCCCGGCCCGGGCAGATGGAGACCCAGTACTTC
CDR3 protein: CASSSRPGQMETQYF